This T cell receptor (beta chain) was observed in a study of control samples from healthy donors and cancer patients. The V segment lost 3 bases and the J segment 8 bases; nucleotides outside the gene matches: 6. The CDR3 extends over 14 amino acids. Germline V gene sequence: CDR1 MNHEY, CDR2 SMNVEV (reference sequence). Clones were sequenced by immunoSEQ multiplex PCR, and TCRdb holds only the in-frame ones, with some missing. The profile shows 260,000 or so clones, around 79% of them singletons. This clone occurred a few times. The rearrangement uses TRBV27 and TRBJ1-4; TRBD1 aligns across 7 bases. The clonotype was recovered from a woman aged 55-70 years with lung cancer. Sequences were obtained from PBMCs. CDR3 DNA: TGTGCCAGCAGTTTTAGCAGGGGGGTCGAAAAACTGTTTTTT. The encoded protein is CASSFSRGVEKLFF.